Listed below are T cell receptor beta chains from one sample, sequenced in a study of blood T cell repertoires in COVID-19. Produced via immunoSEQ multiplex PCR; TCRdb's table is partial and in-frame only. The data hold a few hundred thousand clones, with roughly nine tenths observed a single time. Specimen: peripheral blood. Every receptor here comes from a man in his forties or fifties who had recovered from COVID-19. Both conserved end residues are part of each CDR3. A D gene is named only where the DNA matches it firmly. Some rows mark clone size as missing; the rest say once, few, many or name a class of expanded clone.

d_call j_call clone_size v_call cdr3_length cdr3_aa cdr3_nt
TRBD1 TRBJ1-5 once TRBV2 17 CASRGDRDYSSNQPQHF TGTGCCAGCAGAGGAGACAGGGATTATAGTAGCAATCAGCCCCAGCATTTT
TRBD2 TRBJ2-1 NA TRBV18 18 CASSPLWSGGLSYNEQFF TGTGCCAGCTCACCCCTCTGGAGCGGGGGGCTTTCCTACAATGAGCAGTTCTTC
TRBD1 TRBJ1-2 NA TRBV27 12 CASRQGGYGYTF TGTGCCAGCAGACAGGGGGGGTATGGCTACACCTTC
NA TRBJ1-1 NA TRBV24-1 13 CATSRTVNTEAFF TGTGCCACCAGCCGGACTGTGAACACTGAAGCTTTCTTT
NA TRBJ1-2 once TRBV9 14 CASSLRERGDGYTF TGTGCCAGCAGCCTCAGGGAGCGCGGGGATGGCTACACCTTC
TRBD2 TRBJ2-7 NA TRBV13 17 CASSLGLAGGRAYEQYF TGTGCCAGCAGCTTAGGACTAGCGGGGGGAAGGGCCTACGAGCAGTACTTC
NA TRBJ2-1 once TRBV7-2 13 CASSSRASRQQFF TGTGCCAGCAGCTCGCGGGCATCCCGCCAGCAGTTCTTC
NA TRBJ2-1 NA TRBV2 12 CASGAIYNEQFF TGTGCCAGCGGGGCCATCTACAATGAGCAGTTCTTC
NA TRBJ1-1 NA TRBV10-3 14 CAISVNRDETEAFF TGTGCCATCAGTGTGAACAGGGATGAGACTGAAGCTTTCTTT
NA TRBJ2-3 NA TRBV7-2 15 CASSYDILGADTQYF TGTGCCAGCAGCTACGACATTCTGGGCGCAGATACGCAGTATTTT
TRBD2 TRBJ2-1 NA TRBV18 18 CASSQTAGGPPHYNEQFF TGTGCCAGCTCCCAAACAGCGGGGGGGCCGCCTCATTACAATGAGCAGTTCTTC
TRBD1 TRBJ2-5 NA TRBV7-7 16 CASSPTLGQGGETQYF TGTGCCAGCAGCCCGACCCTGGGACAGGGGGGCGAGACCCAGTACTTC
TRBD2 TRBJ2-5 NA TRBV27 16 CASSFRSGGAGETQYF TGTGCCAGCAGTTTTCGAAGCGGGGGGGCCGGGGAGACCCAGTACTTC
NA TRBJ1-6 NA TRBV9 14 CASSPQGIGSPLHF TGTGCCAGCAGCCCACAGGGAATAGGGTCACCCCTCCACTTT